Reported below is one T cell receptor (beta chain). Its antigen is undetermined. This record belongs to a study of resident and recirculating memory T cells in vitiligo. Study-wide context: Whole samples, not sorted cells, were homogenized and used for genomic DNA extraction.

General observations from the study: No unique dominant TCR clone was found in vitiligo lesions.

Libraries were prepared by immunoSEQ multiplex PCR; TCRdb keeps only in-frame clonotypes and omits some of them. The sample has around 70,000 clones; about 89% are singletons. Trimming at V came to 2 bases and at J to 7 bases, leaving 5 bases not matched to a gene. From germline, CDR1 is SNHLY and CDR2 FYNNEI. This CDR3 is 14 amino acids long. This receptor was taken from a male donor with vitiligo. The V call is TRBV2, the J call TRBJ1-2; 9 nucleotides match TRBD1. The sample consisted of blood. In DNA form, the CDR3 reads TGTGCCAGCAGTGAAAGGACAGGGGCCGGTGGCTACACCTTC. As protein: CASSERTGAGGYTF.